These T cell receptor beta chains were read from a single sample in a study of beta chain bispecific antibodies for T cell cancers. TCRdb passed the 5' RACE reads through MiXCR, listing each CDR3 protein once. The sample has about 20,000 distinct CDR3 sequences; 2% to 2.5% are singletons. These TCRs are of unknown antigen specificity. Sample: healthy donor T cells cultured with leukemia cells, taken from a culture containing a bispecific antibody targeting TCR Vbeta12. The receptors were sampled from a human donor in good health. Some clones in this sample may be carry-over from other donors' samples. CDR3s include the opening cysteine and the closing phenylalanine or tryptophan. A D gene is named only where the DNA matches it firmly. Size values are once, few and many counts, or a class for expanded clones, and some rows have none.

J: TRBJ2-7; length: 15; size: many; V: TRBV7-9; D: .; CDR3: CASSLGPQSSYEQYF; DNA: TGTGCCAGCAGCTTAGGCCCGCAATCCTCCTACGAGCAGTACTTC
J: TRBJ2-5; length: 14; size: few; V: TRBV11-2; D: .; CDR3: CASTSPRVWETQYF; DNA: TGTGCCAGTACTTCACCCAGGGTCTGGGAGACCCAGTACTTC
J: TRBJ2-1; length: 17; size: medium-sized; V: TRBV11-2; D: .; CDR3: CASSLGQGSPSEDEQFF; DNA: TGTGCCAGCAGCTTAGGGCAGGGGAGTCCGTCGGAGGATGAGCAGTTCTTC
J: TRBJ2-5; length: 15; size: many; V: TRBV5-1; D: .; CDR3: CASSLEGDMRETQYF; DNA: TGCGCCAGCAGCTTGGAGGGGGACATGAGGGAGACCCAGTACTTC
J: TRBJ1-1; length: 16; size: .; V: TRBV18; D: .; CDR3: CASSPNWGAMNTEAFF; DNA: TGTGCCAGCTCACCGAACTGGGGGGCCATGAACACTGAAGCTTTCTTT
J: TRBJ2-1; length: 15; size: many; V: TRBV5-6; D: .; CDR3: CASSLEGPIYNEQFF; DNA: TGTGCCAGCAGCTTGGAGGGACCGATCTACAATGAGCAGTTCTTC
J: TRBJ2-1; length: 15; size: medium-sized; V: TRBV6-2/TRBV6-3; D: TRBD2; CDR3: CASRPLAGGYNEQFF; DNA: TGTGCCAGCAGGCCCCTAGCGGGGGGTTACAATGAGCAGTTCTTC
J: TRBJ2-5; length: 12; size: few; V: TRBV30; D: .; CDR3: CAWRLQQETQYF; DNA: TGTGCCTGGAGACTGCAACAAGAGACCCAGTACTTC
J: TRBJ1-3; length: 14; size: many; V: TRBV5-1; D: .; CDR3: CASRTGGSGNTIYF; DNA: TGCGCCAGCAGAACCGGGGGATCTGGAAACACCATATATTTT
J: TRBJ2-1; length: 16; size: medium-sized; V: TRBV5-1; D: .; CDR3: CASSLGGPPSYNEQFF; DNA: TGCGCCAGCAGCTTGGGCGGGCCCCCCTCCTACAATGAGCAGTTCTTC
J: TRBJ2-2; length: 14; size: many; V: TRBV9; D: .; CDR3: CASSVGQDTGELFF; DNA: TGTGCCAGCAGCGTCGGACAAGACACCGGGGAGCTGTTTTTT
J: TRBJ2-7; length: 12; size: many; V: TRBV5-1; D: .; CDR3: CASSSQGYEQYF; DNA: TGCGCCAGCAGCTCCCAGGGGTACGAGCAGTACTTC
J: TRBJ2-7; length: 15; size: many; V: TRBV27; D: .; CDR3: CASSVTRGRGYEQYF; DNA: TGTGCCAGCAGTGTGACTCGGGGCAGGGGTTACGAGCAGTACTTC
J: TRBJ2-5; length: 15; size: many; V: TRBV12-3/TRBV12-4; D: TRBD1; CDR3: CASSLGDRGLETQYF; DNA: TGTGCCAGCAGTCTGGGGGACAGGGGCTTGGAGACCCAGTACTTC
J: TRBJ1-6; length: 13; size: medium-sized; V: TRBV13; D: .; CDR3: CASSPGRQPPLHF; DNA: TGTGCCAGCAGCCCTGGCAGGCAACCACCCCTCCACTTT
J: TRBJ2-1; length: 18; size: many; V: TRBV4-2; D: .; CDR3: CASSRDPAGQGNIYEQFF; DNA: TGTGCCAGCAGCCGGGATCCCGCCGGGCAGGGGAATATCTATGAGCAGTTCTTC
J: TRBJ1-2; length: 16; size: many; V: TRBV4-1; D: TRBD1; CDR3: CASSHARDRPIYGYTF; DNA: TGCGCCAGCAGCCACGCACGGGACAGGCCGATCTATGGCTACACCTTC
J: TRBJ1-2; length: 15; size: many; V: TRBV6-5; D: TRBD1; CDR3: CASSQMQGGNYGYTF; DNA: TGTGCCAGCAGCCAAATGCAGGGGGGCAACTATGGCTACACCTTC
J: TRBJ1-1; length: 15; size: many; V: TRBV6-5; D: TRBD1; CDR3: CASSYSNRGRSEAFF; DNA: TGTGCCAGCAGTTACTCGAACAGGGGGCGGTCTGAAGCTTTCTTT
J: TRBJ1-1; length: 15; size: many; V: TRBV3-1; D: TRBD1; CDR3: CASSQDDREIVVAFF; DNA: TGTGCCAGCAGCCAAGACGACAGGGAAATAGTCGTAGCTTTCTTT
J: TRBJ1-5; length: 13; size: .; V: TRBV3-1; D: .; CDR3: CASSQDPTAFQHF; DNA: TGTGCCAGCAGCCAAGACCCCACAGCCTTCCAGCATTTT
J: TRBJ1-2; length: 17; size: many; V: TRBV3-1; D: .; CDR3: CASSQDEAGVGGNGYTF; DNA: TGTGCCAGCAGCCAAGATGAAGCCGGGGTCGGGGGCAATGGCTACACCTTC
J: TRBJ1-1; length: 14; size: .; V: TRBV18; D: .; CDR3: CASSPMDSGAEAFF; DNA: TGTGCCAGCTCACCGATGGATTCAGGAGCTGAAGCTTTCTTT